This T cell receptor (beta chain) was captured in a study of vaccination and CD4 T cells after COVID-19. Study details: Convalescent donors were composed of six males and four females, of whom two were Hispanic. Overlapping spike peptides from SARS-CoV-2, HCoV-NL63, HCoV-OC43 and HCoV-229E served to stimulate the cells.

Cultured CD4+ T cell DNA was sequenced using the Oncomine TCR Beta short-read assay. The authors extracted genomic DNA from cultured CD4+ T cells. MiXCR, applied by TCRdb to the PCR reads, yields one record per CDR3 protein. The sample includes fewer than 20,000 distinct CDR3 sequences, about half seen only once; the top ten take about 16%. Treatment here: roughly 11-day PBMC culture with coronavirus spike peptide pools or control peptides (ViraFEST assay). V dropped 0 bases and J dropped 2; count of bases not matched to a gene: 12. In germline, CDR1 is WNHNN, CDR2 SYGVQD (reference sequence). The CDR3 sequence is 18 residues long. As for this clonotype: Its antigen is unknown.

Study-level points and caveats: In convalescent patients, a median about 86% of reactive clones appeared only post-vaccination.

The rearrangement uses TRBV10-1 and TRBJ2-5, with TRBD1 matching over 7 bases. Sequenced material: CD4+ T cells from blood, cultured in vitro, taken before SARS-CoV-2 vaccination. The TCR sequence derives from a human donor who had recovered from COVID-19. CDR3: CASSESSVGRGKQETQYF. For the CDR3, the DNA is TGCGCCAGCAGTGAGTCGAGTGTCGGCAGGGGGAAGCAAGAGACCCAGTACTTC.